This TCR beta chain was sequenced in a study of cytomegalovirus exposure and HLA in healthy donors. Findings of the study overall: In a later analysis, HLA-C alleles had the fewest associated TCRs, DRB1 alleles the most. Most of the TCR beta V segments (in an earlier analysis) were productive either about 90% or about 30% of the time. Over 150 TCR beta chains were listed as cytomegalovirus-associated.

With 7 bases clipped from V and 0 bases from J, the junction kept 3 bases outside the gene matches. The germline V gene has CDR1 MNHEY and CDR2 SVGAGI. The CDR3 has 14 residues. Note on this clone: The antigen remains undetermined.

As for the donors, each was a healthy bone marrow donor. The PCR had 60 Vbeta and 13 Jbeta primers. TCRdb's copy holds only in-frame clones and misses some; the assay was immunoSEQ multiplex PCR. Of some 170,000 clones in the sample, around 81% were seen once. This rearrangement joins TRBV6-5 to TRBJ2-1, with 7 nucleotides matching TRBD2. This TCR derives from a woman aged 18-29 years in good health and CMV-seropositive. Source material: PBMCs. CDR3 sequence: CASTRGFSYNEQFF. In nucleotides, the CDR3 is TGTGCCAGCACGCGGGGGTTCTCCTACAATGAGCAGTTCTTC.